The 21 T cell receptor beta chains in this list originate from one sample, sequenced in a study of T cells in Graves' hyperthyroidism and ophthalmopathy (dated by TCRdb to between 2019 and 2020). The library was built by means of multiplex PCR. The sequencing machine was an Illumina HiSeq 2000. The TCR beta CDR3 regions were amplified from the RNA transcripts. The first round of RT-PCR for the TCR CDR3 was performed with the HTBI primer set and the Qiagen OneStep RT-PCR kit. Using fastp trimming at Q25 and MiXCR clonotype assembly, TCRdb reanalyzed the public sequencing data and kept in-frame beta chains. Rows are combined by CDR3 protein, so each entry shows the most common genes and DNA. Present in this sample are hundreds of thousands of distinct CDR3 sequences, about 25% of which were seen just once. The ten largest account for more than 60% of the sample. Sequencing was carried out using blood. The receptors come from a man aged 50 or older with Graves' hyperthyroidism.

The CDR3 loop is CASSATSEFTDTQYF. As DNA, the CDR3 is TGTGCCAGCAGCGCAACTAGCGAATTCACAGATACGCAGTATTTT. The V call is TRBV9, the J call TRBJ2-3, with 7 nucleotides matching TRBD2. This CDR3 spans 15 amino acids. Germline trimming cut 3 bases from V and 2 bases from J; bases unmatched to any gene: 6. From germline, CDR1 is SGDLS and CDR2 YYNGEE.

The chain has TRBV2 and TRBJ1-5; D call uncertain. V was clipped by 0 bases and J by 3 bases, with 9 bases between them. The CDR3 totals 15 residues. Germline assignment: CDR1 SNHLY and CDR2 FYNNEI. CDR3 loop: CASSEATGINQPQHF. CDR3 nucleotides: TGTGCCAGCAGTGAAGCTACGGGTATCAATCAGCCCCAGCATTTT.

The rearrangement uses TRBV12-3 or TRBV12-4 and TRBJ2-6; 7 nucleotides line up with TRBD1. This CDR3 is 16 amino acids long. V lost 8 bases and J lost 0; bases outside the gene matches: 7. This CDR3 is CASGPGQYSGANVLTF. The CDR3 nucleotides are TGTGCCAGCGGCCCGGGACAGTACTCTGGGGCCAACGTCCTGACTTTC.

The DNA of the CDR3 is TGTGCCAGCAGTTCCCGGGACAGGGCAAAAGAGACCCAGTACTTC. Translation gives CASSSRDRAKETQYF. The chain joins TRBV28 to TRBJ2-5; 9 bases align to TRBD1. V lost 4 bases and J lost 3; bases outside the gene matches: 6. Germline V gene lookup returns CDR1 MDHEN and CDR2 SYDVKM. This CDR3 is 15 amino acids long.

This clonotype has just a few counts. The CDR3 DNA sequence: TGCGCCAGCAGCCAACCCGAGGCTAGCGGGACACAACGGTATTTT. This encodes CASSQPEASGTQRYF. This chain joins TRBV4-1 and TRBJ2-3; 9 bases map to TRBD2. Germline lookup yields CDR1 MGHRA and CDR2 YSYEKL. This CDR3 is built from 15 residues. V trimming: 2 bases; J trimming: 14 bases; junction bases outside the gene matches: 14.

With regard to this clonotype: A read error may be the cause here, since a much bigger clone is one base away. This chain joins TRBV7-3 and TRBJ2-1; 11 bases are a match to TRBD2. This CDR3 comprises 15 residues. Germline CDR1 is SGHTA and CDR2 is FQGTGA. The junction had 12 bases not matched to a gene; V was cut back by 5 bases and J by 12 bases. CDR3 protein: CASSGTSGRGGGQFF. The CDR3, as DNA: TGTGCCAGCAGCGGTACTAGCGGGAGAGGGGGTGGGCAGTTCTTC.

This clonotype was observed at least ten times. The V and J genes are TRBV11-3 and TRBJ2-1; D is unclear. There are 15 residues in the CDR3. V lost 2 bases and J 6 bases, leaving 14 bases between the germline ends. Germline assignment: CDR1 SGHNT and CDR2 YENEEA. For the CDR3, the DNA is TGTGCCAGCAGCTTATCCGGTGAGATGGTCAATGAGCAGTTCTTC. Encoded protein: CASSLSGEMVNEQFF.

This clonotype was seen more than once but under ten times. The gene calls are TRBV9 and TRBJ1-2, with a weak D call TRBD1 (6 bases). This CDR3 is 13 amino acids long. V was pared by 4 bases and J by 3 bases, with 10 bases between. Germline lookup yields CDR1 SGDLS and CDR2 YYNGEE. The CDR3 loop reads CASSHRTDYGYTF. CDR3 nucleotides: TGTGCCAGCAGCCACCGGACAGACTATGGCTACACCTTC.

The table lists this clonotype with a few counts. This chain joins TRBV5-1 and TRBJ2-3; D remains ambiguous. V was cut by 5 bases and J by 4 bases, with 11 bases left in between. In germline, CDR1 is SGHRS, CDR2 YFSETQ. This CDR3 is built from 13 residues. The CDR3, as DNA: TGCGCCAGCAGTCAAAATAGAGCAGATACGCAGTATTTT. This sequence encodes CASSQNRADTQYF.

A few counts support this clonotype. V gene TRBV19 combines with J gene TRBJ1-1, with D hard to call. The germline V gene has CDR1 LNHDA and CDR2 SQIVND (reference sequence). Deletions cut 3 bases from V and 0 bases from J, with 8 bases between. This CDR3 contains 14 residues. The CDR3 region is CASSIPPMNTEAFF. The CDR3, as DNA: TGTGCCAGTAGTATCCCGCCCATGAACACTGAAGCTTTCTTT.

This clonotype was observed at least ten times. V and J are TRBV11-2 and TRBJ2-3, with D possibly being TRBD2 (6 bases). The CDR3 is made up of 15 amino acids. CDR1 and CDR2 (germline): SGHAT, FQNNGV. Trimming stripped 0 bases from V and 4 bases from J, with 11 bases between. This chain's CDR3 is CASSLDPGVADTQYF. The CDR3 bases are TGTGCCAGCAGCTTAGATCCGGGAGTGGCAGATACGCAGTATTTT.

The CDR3 spells CASGGGVVNTEAFF. Here the CDR3 DNA reads TGTGCCAGTGGTGGGGGAGTGGTGAACACTGAAGCTTTCTTT. V and J are TRBV19 and TRBJ1-1, with D tentatively TRBD1 (5 bases). The germline V gene encodes CDR1 LNHDA and CDR2 SQIVND (reference sequence). The length of the CDR3 is 14 residues. V lost 8 bases and J lost 0, with 13 bases in between.

The CDR3 reads CASSQPPSGRGADTQYF. The DNA of the CDR3 is TGTGCCAGCAGCCAACCCCCTAGCGGGAGAGGCGCAGATACGCAGTATTTT. The rearrangement links TRBV7-2 to TRBJ2-3; 10 positions agree with TRBD2. Germline-derived CDR1 and CDR2 are SGHTA and FQGNSA. The CDR3 spans 17 residues. V lost 5 bases, J lost 4 bases, and 12 bases stayed unmatched. Based on the CDR3 plus reference TRBV7-2 and TRBJ2-3, the full variable domain is GAGVSQSPSNKVTEKGKDVELRCDPISGHTALYWYRQSLGQGLEFLIYFQGNSAPDKSGLPSDRFSAERTGGSVSTLTIQRTQQEDSAVYLCASSQPPSGRGADTQYFGPGTRLTVL.

V usage is TRBV19 and J usage is TRBJ2-5, with D possibly TRBD2 on 6 matching bases. The V gene lost 3 bases and the J gene lost 5 bases, with 13 bases spanning the gap. Germline CDR1 and CDR2: LNHDA and SQIVND (reference sequence). The CDR3 extends over 14 amino acids. CDR3 sequence reads: CASSIGGERETQYF. Written as DNA, the CDR3 is TGTGCCAGTAGTATCGGCGGGGAGAGGGAGACCCAGTACTTC.

The chain is built from TRBV5-1 and TRBJ1-5; no definite D call. Germline V gives CDR1 SGHRS, CDR2 YFSETQ. Trimming pared 9 bases from V and 0 bases from J, leaving 13 bases between. This CDR3 spans 14 amino acids. CDR3 DNA sequence: TGCGCCACCCCCTTAAGATATAGCAATCAGCCCCAGCATTTT. It yields the protein CATPLRYSNQPQHF.

This clonotype was picked up many times. The V and J genes are TRBV27 and TRBJ1-6, with a possible D match to TRBD1 (6 bases). Germline V gives CDR1 MNHEY, CDR2 SMNVEV (reference sequence). V was cut by 3 bases and J by 10 bases, with 10 bases left in between. The CDR3 runs to 13 residues. The CDR3 here is CASSFRGGSPLHF. The DNA of the CDR3 is TGTGCCAGCAGTTTCAGGGGAGGGTCACCCCTCCACTTT.

The CDR3 sequence: CAISESGAGGPRDHEQYF. The CDR3 DNA sequence: TGTGCCATCAGTGAGTCTGGGGCGGGAGGGCCAAGAGACCACGAGCAGTACTTC. This chain links TRBV10-3 with TRBJ2-7; the match to TRBD2 covers 9 bases. Germline CDR1 ENHRY, CDR2 SYGVKD. The CDR3 has 18 amino acids. Unmatched junction bases numbered 14, after V lost 0 bases and J lost 5 bases.

The V gene is TRBV27, the J gene TRBJ1-2; D is perhaps TRBD1 (5 bases). The CDR3 is 16 residues long. V was cut by 5 bases and J by 4 bases, with 20 bases left in between. The V gene's germline CDR1 is MNHEY and CDR2 SMNVEV (reference sequence). The CDR3 spells CASSPYRDGVIYGYTF. CDR3 sequence (DNA): TGTGCCAGCAGTCCCTACCGGGACGGAGTGATCTATGGCTACACCTTC.

The chain links TRBV11-2 to TRBJ1-3; no firm D call. This CDR3 is 16 amino acids long. Trimming removed 5 bases at V and 3 bases at J, with 17 bases between. Germline loops: CDR1 SGHAT, CDR2 FQNNGV. The CDR3, as DNA: TGTGCCAGCAGCCCGAATCGGCAGGCGCTTGGAAACACCATATATTTT. It translates to CASSPNRQALGNTIYF.

CDR3 sequence reads: CASSERREQYF. The CDR3 DNA sequence: TGTGCCAGCAGTGAGCGCCGCGAGCAGTACTTC. The chain joins TRBV2 to TRBJ2-7; D remains unclear. The CDR3 has 11 amino acids. Trimming pared 3 bases from V and 6 bases from J, leaving 6 bases between. Per germline, CDR1 SNHLY and CDR2 FYNNEI.

This clonotype has just a few counts. This sequence joins TRBV24-1 and TRBJ2-1; 8 positions agree with TRBD1. The germline CDR1 and CDR2 sequences are KGHDR and SFDVKD. The CDR3 runs to 16 residues. V gave up 3 bases and J gave up 3 bases; unmatched junction bases: 6. CDR3 nucleotides: TGTGCCACCAGTGATGCGGGGACAGGTGTCTACAATGAGCAGTTCTTC. Its protein is CATSDAGTGVYNEQFF.